The 20 T cell receptor beta chains below were found in one sample sequenced in a study of blood T cell repertoires in COVID-19 (dated by TCRdb to between 2020 and 2021). Libraries came from the immunoSEQ multiplex PCR assay. What TCRdb holds here is the immuneACCESS table cut down to in-frame rearrangements. Part of the clones is not present; checked against another copy, under half of the missing clones reflect an unresolved V gene, and the others are unexplained. The sample has approximately 96,000 clones on record, 70% to 90% of them singletons. The top ten hold 4% to 4.5% of the sample. Material for sequencing was peripheral blood. Source of these receptors: a human donor with COVID-19, enrolled during active disease. The donor label of this sample is uncertain.

The V gene is TRBV10-3, the J gene TRBJ1-2; D is possibly TRBD1 (6 bases). The CDR3 consists of 14 residues. CDR1 is ENHRY, CDR2 SYGVKD, per germline. The CDR3 region is CGSLGGASSYGYTF. The DNA for the CDR3 is TGTGGCTCACTCGGGGGGGCTTCCTCCTATGGCTACACCTTC.

The J gene is TRBJ2-5, the V gene TRBV5-4; D is possibly TRBD2 (5 bases). This CDR3 region has 15 residues. V lost 0 bases and J 4 bases, leaving 13 bases between the germline ends. From germline, CDR1 is SGHNT and CDR2 YYREEE (reference sequence). The CDR3 region has the DNA TGTGCCAGCAGCTTGGATTCGGGAACCGGAGAGACCCAGTACTTC. It is translated as CASSLDSGTGETQYF.

The rearrangement uses TRBV6-6 and TRBJ1-5, with a possible D match to TRBD1 (5 bases). The CDR3 is 12 amino acids. Trimming took 3 bases from V and 7 from J, leaving 7 bases between them. CDR1 is MNHNY and CDR2 is SVGAGI in the germline V gene (reference sequence). In DNA, the CDR3 is TGTGCCAGCAGTTATTGGGGCCAGCCCCAGCATTTT. It translates to CASSYWGQPQHF.

The chain is built from TRBV9 and TRBJ2-1, with 7 bases identical to TRBD2. The germline gives CDR1 SGDLS, CDR2 YYNGEE. The CDR3 contains 14 residues. V was clipped by 2 bases and J by 7 bases; unmatched bases: 6. The CDR3 loop is CASSVGLGGNEQFF. In DNA form, the CDR3 reads TGTGCCAGCAGCGTTGGACTGGGAGGGAATGAGCAGTTCTTC. The whole variable domain, remainder taken from reference TRBV9 and TRBJ2-1, is DSGVTQTPKHLITATGQRVTLRCSPRSGDLSVYWYQQSLDQGLQFLIQYYNGEERAKGNILERFSAQQFPDLHSELNLSSLELGDSALYFCASSVGLGGNEQFFGPGTRLTVL.

The sample holds one count of this clone. The V call is TRBV6-6, the J call TRBJ2-7, with 8 nucleotides matching TRBD2. Trimming removed 5 bases from V and 7 bases from J; junction bases left unmatched: 13. CDR3 length: 15 residues. Germline lookup yields CDR1 MNHNY and CDR2 SVGAGI (reference sequence). CDR3 DNA: TGTGCCAGCAGTCTCAGCGGGAGCTCCGGGGCTGAGCAGTACTTC. This translates into CASSLSGSSGAEQYF.

The V gene is TRBV4-1, the J gene TRBJ1-4; 8 nucleotides line up with TRBD1. The CDR3 is 14 residues long. The V and J ends lost 9 bases and 5 bases, in that order; junction bases with no gene match: 8. Germline CDR1 is MGHRA and CDR2 is YSYEKL. CDR3 nucleotide sequence: TGCGCCAGTCGTCGGACAGGGAGCAATGAAAAACTGTTTTTT. It specifies CASRRTGSNEKLFF.

This sequence joins TRBV6-6 and TRBJ1-1, with TRBD1 matching over 7 bases. The germline gives CDR1 MNHNY, CDR2 SVGAGI (reference sequence). The CDR3 spans 13 residues. Trimming removed 5 bases from V and 6 bases from J; junction bases left unmatched: 6. The CDR3 coding sequence is TGTGCCAGCAGTCGACAGGGTACGCCTGAAGCTTTCTTT. Translation gives CASSRQGTPEAFF.

The V and J genes are TRBV6-5 and TRBJ2-1; no definite D call. The CDR3 loop spans 12 amino acids. Between the trimmed V and J ends, which lost 6 bases and 9 bases, there was a span of 12 bases. Germline V gene data show CDR1 as MNHEY and CDR2 as SVGAGI. The CDR3 nucleotides read TGTGCCAGCAGGACAACGGTGGCTGAGCAGTTCTTC. Translation: CASRTTVAEQFF.

The sample holds one count of this clone. V is TRBV5-1 and J is TRBJ1-1, with 7 bases identical to TRBD1. Germline-derived CDR1 and CDR2 are SGHRS and YFSETQ. The ends lost 2 bases at V and 2 bases at J; junction bases unmatched: 6. The CDR3 contains 15 residues. The DNA of the CDR3 is TGCGCCAGCAGCTTTACAGGGGTGGCAAACACTGAAGCTTTCTTT. Protein sequence: CASSFTGVANTEAFF.

The chain is built from TRBV7-9 and TRBJ2-1, with D maybe TRBD1 (6 bases). V was shortened by 3 bases and J by 0 bases, with 9 bases between the two germline ends. Looked up from germline, CDR1 is SEHNR and CDR2 is FQNEAQ (reference sequence). The CDR3 length is 15 residues. The CDR3 DNA is TGTGCCAGCAGCTTTAGGGGGAGCTCCTACAATGAGCAGTTCTTC. It translates to CASSFRGSSYNEQFF.

J is TRBJ2-7 and V is TRBV14; TRBD1 matches 9 bases. V shed 4 bases and J 3 bases; nucleotides not matched to a gene: 7. The germline V gene has CDR1 SGHDN and CDR2 FVKESK. The CDR3 sequence is 15 residues long. The CDR3 reads CASSPGQGRIYEQYF. Here the CDR3 DNA reads TGTGCCAGCAGCCCGGGACAGGGACGTATCTACGAGCAGTACTTC.

The chain joins TRBV14 to TRBJ2-5; D gene uncertain. The germline gives CDR1 SGHDN, CDR2 FVKESK. The germline V and J ends were trimmed by 6 bases and 4 bases, with 9 bases remaining between them. The CDR3 sequence is 12 residues long. CDR3 coding DNA: TGTGCCAGCAGTCAACTGAGAGAGACCCAGTACTTC. Translating it yields CASSQLRETQYF. Variable domain in full (rest from reference TRBV14 and TRBJ2-5): EAGVTQFPSHSVIEKGQTVTLRCDPISGHDNLYWYRRVMGKEIKFLLHFVKESKQDESGMPNNRFLAERTGGTYSTLKVQPAELEDSGVYFCASSQLRETQYFGPGTRLLVL.

The chain employs TRBV7-9 and TRBJ2-1, with a tentative D call TRBD2 (6 bases). Germline V gene lookup returns CDR1 SEHNR and CDR2 FQNEAQ (reference sequence). This CDR3 is built from 13 residues. Trimming removed 1 base at V and 5 bases at J, with 6 bases between. The CDR3 protein is CASSLGTNNEQFF. The DNA of the CDR3 is TGTGCCAGCAGCTTAGGGACTAACAATGAGCAGTTCTTC.

The rearrangement uses TRBV11-3 and TRBJ2-3, with TRBD1 matching 7 bases. V lost 5 bases, J lost 4 bases, and 6 bases stayed unmatched. Germline assignment: CDR1 SGHNT and CDR2 YENEEA. The CDR3 spans 14 residues. The chain's CDR3 is CASSPRDSADTQYF. The CDR3, as DNA: TGTGCCAGCAGCCCCCGGGACAGTGCAGATACGCAGTATTTT. The complete variable domain, with remaining parts taken from reference TRBV11-3 and TRBJ2-3, reads EAGVVQSPRYKIIEKKQPVAFWCNPISGHNTLYWYLQNLGQGPELLIRYENEEAVDDSQLPKDRFSAERLKGVDSTLKIQPAELGDSAVYLCASSPRDSADTQYFGPGTRLTVL.

The chain joins TRBV5-1 to TRBJ2-3, with 11 bases aligning to TRBD2. The germline V gene encodes CDR1 SGHRS and CDR2 YFSETQ. Unmatched junction bases numbered 9, after V lost 0 bases and J lost 3 bases. This CDR3 comprises 18 residues. CDR3 sequence (DNA): TGCGCCAGCAGCTTGGTCTTAGGTAGCGGGAGGGCGACAGATACGCAGTATTTT. Amino acids: CASSLVLGSGRATDTQYF.

The J gene is TRBJ2-2, the V gene TRBV7-9, with D maybe TRBD1 (5 bases). There are 15 residues in the CDR3. V lost 7 bases, J lost 5 bases, and 17 bases lay in between. CDR1 and CDR2 from the germline V gene are SEHNR and FQNEAQ (reference sequence). Here the CDR3 DNA reads TGTGCCAGCACCAGCCCCCAGGGTGAAACCGGGGAGCTGTTTTTT. Translating gives CASTSPQGETGELFF.

The chain joins TRBV10-1 to TRBJ1-2; possibly TRBD1 for D (6 bases). CDR3 length: 14 amino acids. Germline lookup yields CDR1 WNHNN and CDR2 SYGVQD (reference sequence). Trimming took off 2 bases at V and 8 bases at J, with 15 bases between the two ends. The CDR3 nucleotides read TGCGCCAGCAGTGAGGGCAGGGGAACGGGAGGCTACACCTTC. Residues: CASSEGRGTGGYTF.

The chain recombines TRBV28 with TRBJ1-2, with 7 bases aligning to TRBD1. This CDR3 comprises 15 residues. Germline assignment: CDR1 MDHEN and CDR2 SYDVKM. Trimming took 6 bases from V and 7 from J; bases not matched to a gene: 14. The CDR3 bases are TGTGCCAGCAGCACGGGACAGCTTAGTAATGCTGGCTACACCTTC. Amino acid sequence: CASSTGQLSNAGYTF.

This clone has only one observation. The rearrangement joins TRBV9 to TRBJ2-1, with D perhaps matching TRBD1 (6 bases). The V end was cut by 5 bases, the J end by 5 bases, with 14 bases between. The CDR3 totals 14 residues. Germline V lookup: CDR1 SGDLS, CDR2 YYNGEE. The CDR3 region is CASSATTGNNEQFF. CDR3 coding DNA: TGTGCCAGCAGTGCAACGACAGGAAACAATGAGCAGTTCTTC.

Here the CDR3 reads CASSLDNSNQPQHF. The CDR3 DNA reads TGTGCCAGCAGCTTAGATAATAGCAATCAGCCCCAGCATTTT. The chain recombines TRBV7-9 with TRBJ1-5; D remains unclear. The V and J ends lost 1 base and 0 bases respectively, with 4 bases between them. CDR1 and CDR2 (germline): SEHNR, FQNEAQ (reference sequence). This CDR3 comprises 14 residues.